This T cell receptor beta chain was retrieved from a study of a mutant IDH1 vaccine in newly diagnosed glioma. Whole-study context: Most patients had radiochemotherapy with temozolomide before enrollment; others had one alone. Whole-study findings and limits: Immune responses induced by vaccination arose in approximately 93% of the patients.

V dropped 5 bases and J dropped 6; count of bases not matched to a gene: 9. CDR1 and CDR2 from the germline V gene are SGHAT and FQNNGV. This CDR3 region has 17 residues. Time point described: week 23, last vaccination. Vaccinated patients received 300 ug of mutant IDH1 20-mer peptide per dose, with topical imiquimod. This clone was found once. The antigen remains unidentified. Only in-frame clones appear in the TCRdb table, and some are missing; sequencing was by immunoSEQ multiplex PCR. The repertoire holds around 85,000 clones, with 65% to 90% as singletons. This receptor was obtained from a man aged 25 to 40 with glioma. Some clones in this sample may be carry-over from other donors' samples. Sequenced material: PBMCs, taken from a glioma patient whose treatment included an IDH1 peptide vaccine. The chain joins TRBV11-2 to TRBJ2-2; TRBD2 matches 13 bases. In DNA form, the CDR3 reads TGTGCCAGCAGCCTGCGGACTAGCGGGAGCCTTCCCGGGGAGCTGTTTTTT. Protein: CASSLRTSGSLPGELFF. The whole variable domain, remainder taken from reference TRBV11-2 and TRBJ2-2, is EAGVAQSPRYKIIEKRQSVAFWCNPISGHATLYWYQQILGQGPKLLIQFQNNGVVDDSQLPKDRFSAERLKGVDSTLKIQPAKLEDSAVYLCASSLRTSGSLPGELFFGEGSRLTVL.